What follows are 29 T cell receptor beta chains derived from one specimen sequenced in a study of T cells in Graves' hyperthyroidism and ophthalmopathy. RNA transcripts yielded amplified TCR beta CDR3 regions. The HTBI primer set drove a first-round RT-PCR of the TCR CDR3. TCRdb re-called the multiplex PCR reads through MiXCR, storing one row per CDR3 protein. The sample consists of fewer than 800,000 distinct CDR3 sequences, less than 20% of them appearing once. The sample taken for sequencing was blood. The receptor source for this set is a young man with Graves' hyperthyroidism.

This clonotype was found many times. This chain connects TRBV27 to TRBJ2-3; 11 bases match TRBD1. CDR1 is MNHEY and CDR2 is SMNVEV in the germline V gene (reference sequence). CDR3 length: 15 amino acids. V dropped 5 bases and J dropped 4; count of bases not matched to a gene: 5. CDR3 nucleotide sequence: TGTGCCAGCAGTAAAGGGACAGGGGGTTCAGATACGCAGTATTTT. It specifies CASSKGTGGSDTQYF.

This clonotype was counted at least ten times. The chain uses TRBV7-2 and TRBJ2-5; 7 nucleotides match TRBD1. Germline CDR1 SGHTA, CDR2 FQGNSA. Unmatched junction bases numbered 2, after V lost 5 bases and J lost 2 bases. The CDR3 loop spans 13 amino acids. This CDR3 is CASSRDRQETQYF. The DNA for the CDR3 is TGTGCCAGCAGCCGGGACAGACAAGAGACCCAGTACTTC.

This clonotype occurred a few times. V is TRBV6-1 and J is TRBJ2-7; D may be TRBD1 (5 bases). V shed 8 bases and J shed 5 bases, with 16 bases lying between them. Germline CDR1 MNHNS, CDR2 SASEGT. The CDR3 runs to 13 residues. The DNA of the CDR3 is TGTGCCAGCTCAGCGACACAGGACGACGAGCAGTACTTC. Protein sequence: CASSATQDDEQYF.

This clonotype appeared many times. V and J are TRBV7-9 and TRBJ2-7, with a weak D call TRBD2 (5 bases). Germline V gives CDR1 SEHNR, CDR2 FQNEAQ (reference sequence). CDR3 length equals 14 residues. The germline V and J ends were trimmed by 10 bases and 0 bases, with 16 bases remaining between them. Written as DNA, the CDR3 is TGTGCCACCCGTCGGGATGGATCCTCCTACGAGCAGTACTTC. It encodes CATRRDGSSYEQYF.

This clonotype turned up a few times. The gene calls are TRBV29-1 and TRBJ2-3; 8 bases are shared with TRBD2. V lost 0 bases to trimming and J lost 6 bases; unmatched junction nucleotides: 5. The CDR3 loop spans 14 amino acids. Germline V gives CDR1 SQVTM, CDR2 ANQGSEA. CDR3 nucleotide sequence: TGCAGCGTTGAAGATCGCGGGAGGCTTGATACGCAGTATTTT. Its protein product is CSVEDRGRLDTQYF.

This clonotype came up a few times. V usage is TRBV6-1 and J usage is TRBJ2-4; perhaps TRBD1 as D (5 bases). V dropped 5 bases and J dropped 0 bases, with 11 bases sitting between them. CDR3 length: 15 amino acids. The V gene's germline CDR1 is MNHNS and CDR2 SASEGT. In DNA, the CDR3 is TGTGCCAGCAGTCGGAGACAGTCAGCCAAAAACATTCAGTACTTC. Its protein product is CASSRRQSAKNIQYF.

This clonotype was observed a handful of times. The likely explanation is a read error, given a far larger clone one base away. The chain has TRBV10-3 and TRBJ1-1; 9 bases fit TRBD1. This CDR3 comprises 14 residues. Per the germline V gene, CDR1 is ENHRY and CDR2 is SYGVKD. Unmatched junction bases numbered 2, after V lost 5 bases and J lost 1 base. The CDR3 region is CAISLGQGNTEAFF. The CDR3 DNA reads TGTGCCATCAGTTTGGGACAGGGGAACACTGAAGCTTTCTTT.

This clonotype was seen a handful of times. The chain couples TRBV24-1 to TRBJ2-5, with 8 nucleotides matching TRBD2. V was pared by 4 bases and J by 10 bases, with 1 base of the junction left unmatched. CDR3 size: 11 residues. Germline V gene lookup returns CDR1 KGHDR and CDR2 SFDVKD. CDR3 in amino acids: CATSDGTSQYF. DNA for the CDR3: TGTGCCACCAGTGACGGGACTAGCCAGTACTTC.

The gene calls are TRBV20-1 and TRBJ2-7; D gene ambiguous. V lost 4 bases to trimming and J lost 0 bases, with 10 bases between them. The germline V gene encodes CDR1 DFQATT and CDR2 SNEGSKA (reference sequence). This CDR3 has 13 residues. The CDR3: CSAIEWGSYEQYF. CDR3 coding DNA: TGCAGTGCTATCGAGTGGGGCTCCTACGAGCAGTACTTC.

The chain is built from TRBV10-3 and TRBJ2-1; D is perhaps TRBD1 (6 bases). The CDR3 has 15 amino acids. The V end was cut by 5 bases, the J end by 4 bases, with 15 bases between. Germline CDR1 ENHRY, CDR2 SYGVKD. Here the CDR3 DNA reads TGTGCCATCAGTACAGATAAGGGGGTGTACAATGAGCAGTTCTTC. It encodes CAISTDKGVYNEQFF.

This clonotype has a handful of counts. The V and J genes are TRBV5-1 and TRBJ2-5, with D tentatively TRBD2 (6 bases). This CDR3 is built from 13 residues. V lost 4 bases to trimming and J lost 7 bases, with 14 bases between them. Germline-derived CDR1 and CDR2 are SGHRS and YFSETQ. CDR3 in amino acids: CASSSQGAGTQYF. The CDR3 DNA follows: TGCGCCAGCAGCAGCCAGGGAGCGGGGACCCAGTACTTC.

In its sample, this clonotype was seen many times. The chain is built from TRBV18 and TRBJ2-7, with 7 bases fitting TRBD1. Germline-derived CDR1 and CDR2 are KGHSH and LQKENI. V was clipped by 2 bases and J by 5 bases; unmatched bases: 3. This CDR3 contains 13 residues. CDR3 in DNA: TGTGCCAGCTCACCATTAACAGGGGACGAGCAGTACTTC. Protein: CASSPLTGDEQYF.

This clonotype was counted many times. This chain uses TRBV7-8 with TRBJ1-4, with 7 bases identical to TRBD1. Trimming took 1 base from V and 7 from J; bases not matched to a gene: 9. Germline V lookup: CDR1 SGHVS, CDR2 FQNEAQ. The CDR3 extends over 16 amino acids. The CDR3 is CASSLGQGLRSEKLFF. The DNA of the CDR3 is TGTGCCAGCAGCTTAGGACAGGGACTAAGAAGTGAAAAACTGTTTTTT.

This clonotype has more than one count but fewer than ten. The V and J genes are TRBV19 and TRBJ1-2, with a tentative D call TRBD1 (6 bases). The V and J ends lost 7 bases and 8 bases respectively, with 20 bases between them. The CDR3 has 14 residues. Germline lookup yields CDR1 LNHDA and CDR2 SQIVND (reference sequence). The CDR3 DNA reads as TGTGCCAGTAAAACCGACAGGTCTGAGGACGGCTACACCTTC. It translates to CASKTDRSEDGYTF.

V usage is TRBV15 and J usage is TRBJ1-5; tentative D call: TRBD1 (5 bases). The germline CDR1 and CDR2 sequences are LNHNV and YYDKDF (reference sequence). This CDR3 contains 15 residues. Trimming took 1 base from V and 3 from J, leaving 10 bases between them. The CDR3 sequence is CATSRGGSHNQPQHF. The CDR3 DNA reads TGTGCCACCAGCAGAGGGGGGTCTCACAATCAGCCCCAGCATTTT.

The CDR3 DNA reads as TGCAGTGCCGCGACAGGCTCCTACGAGCAGTACTTC. Translated: CSAATGSYEQYF. The chain uses TRBV20-1 and TRBJ2-7, with D perhaps matching TRBD1 (6 bases). V lost 6 bases and J 0 bases, leaving 9 bases between the germline ends. The CDR3 length is 12 residues. In germline, CDR1 is DFQATT, CDR2 SNEGSKA (reference sequence).

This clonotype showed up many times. CDR3 nucleotide sequence: TGTGCCAGCAGCCGGGGGCGGGTGGAAGGCGATGAGCAGTTCTTC. Translation gives CASSRGRVEGDEQFF. The J gene is TRBJ2-1, the V gene TRBV7-3; D assignment may be TRBD1 or TRBD2 (6 bases each). Germline CDR1 and CDR2: SGHTA and FQGTGA. The CDR3 sequence is 15 residues long. Trimming shortened V by 5 bases and J by 8 bases, and 19 bases separated the two germline ends.

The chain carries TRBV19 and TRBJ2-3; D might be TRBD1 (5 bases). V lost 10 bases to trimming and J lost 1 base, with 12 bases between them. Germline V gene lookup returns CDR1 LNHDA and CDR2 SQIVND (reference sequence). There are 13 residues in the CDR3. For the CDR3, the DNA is TGTGCCACCAGGGCAGGAGGCACAGATACGCAGTATTTT. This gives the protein CATRAGGTDTQYF.

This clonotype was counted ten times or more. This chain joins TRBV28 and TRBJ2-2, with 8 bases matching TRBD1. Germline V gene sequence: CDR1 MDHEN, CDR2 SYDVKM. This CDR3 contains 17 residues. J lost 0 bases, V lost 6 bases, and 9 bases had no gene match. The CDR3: CASSWPNRGTNTGELFF. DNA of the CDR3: TGTGCCAGCAGCTGGCCGAACAGGGGGACGAACACCGGGGAGCTGTTTTTT.

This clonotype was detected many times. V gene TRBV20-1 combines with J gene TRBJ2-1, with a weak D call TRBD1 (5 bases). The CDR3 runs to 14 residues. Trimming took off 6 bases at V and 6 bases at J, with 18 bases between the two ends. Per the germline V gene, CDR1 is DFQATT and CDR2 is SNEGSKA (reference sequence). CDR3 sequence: CSAVPAQGTNEQFF. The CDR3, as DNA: TGCAGTGCCGTCCCGGCGCAGGGCACCAATGAGCAGTTCTTC.

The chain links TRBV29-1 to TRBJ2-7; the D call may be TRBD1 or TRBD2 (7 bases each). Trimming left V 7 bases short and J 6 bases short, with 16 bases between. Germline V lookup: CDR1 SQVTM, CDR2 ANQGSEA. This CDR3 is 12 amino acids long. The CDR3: CSALGGGGEQYF. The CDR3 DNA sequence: TGCAGCGCCCTGGGAGGGGGCGGCGAGCAGTACTTC.

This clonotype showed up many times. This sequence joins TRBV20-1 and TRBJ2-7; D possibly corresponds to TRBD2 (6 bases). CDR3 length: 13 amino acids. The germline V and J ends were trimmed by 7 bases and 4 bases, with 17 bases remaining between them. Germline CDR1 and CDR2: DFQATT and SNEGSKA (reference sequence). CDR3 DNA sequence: TGCAGTGTTCAGACACTAGGAGGGTACGAGCAGTACTTC. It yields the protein CSVQTLGGYEQYF.

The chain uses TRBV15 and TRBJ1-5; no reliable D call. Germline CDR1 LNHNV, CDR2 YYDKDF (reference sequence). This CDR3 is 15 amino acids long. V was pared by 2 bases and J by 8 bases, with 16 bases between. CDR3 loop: CATSRSPAPSEPQHF. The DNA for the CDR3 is TGTGCCACCAGCAGATCTCCGGCGCCCTCGGAGCCCCAGCATTTT.

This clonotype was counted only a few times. The CDR3 is CSVQRNTEAFF. CDR3 bases: TGCAGCGTTCAGAGGAACACTGAAGCTTTCTTT. This chain links TRBV29-1 with TRBJ1-1; D not certain. Per the germline V gene, CDR1 is SQVTM and CDR2 is ANQGSEA. The CDR3 contains 11 residues. V lost 5 bases and J 1 base, leaving 5 bases between the germline ends. Full variable domain (outside the CDR3, taken from reference TRBV29-1 and TRBJ1-1): SAVISQKPSRDICQRGTSLTIQCQVDSQVTMMFWYRQQPGQSLTLIATANQGSEATYESGFVIDKFPISRPNLTFSTLTVSNMSPEDSSIYLCSVQRNTEAFFGQGTRLTVV.

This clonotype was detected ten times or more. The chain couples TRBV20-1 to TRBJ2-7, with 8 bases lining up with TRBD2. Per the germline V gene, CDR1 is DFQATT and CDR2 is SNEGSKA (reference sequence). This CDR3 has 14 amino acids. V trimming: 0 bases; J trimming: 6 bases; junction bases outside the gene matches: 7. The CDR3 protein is CSARDPAGGSEQYF. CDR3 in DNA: TGCAGTGCTAGAGATCCCGCGGGAGGTTCCGAGCAGTACTTC.

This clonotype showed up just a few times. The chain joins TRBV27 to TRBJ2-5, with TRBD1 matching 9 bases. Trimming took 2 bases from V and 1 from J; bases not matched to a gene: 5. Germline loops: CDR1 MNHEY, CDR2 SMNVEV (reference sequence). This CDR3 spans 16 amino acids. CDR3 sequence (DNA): TGTGCCAGCAGTTTAGGACAGGGGCTCTTCCAAGAGACCCAGTACTTC. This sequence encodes CASSLGQGLFQETQYF.

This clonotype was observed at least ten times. In DNA, the CDR3 is TGTGCCAGCATGCCCGGGAGGTACTACAATGAGCAGTTCTTC. Its protein is CASMPGRYYNEQFF. The rearrangement uses TRBV28 and TRBJ2-1; 7 bases map to TRBD2. The CDR3 length is 14 residues. The trim removed 7 bases at V and 3 bases at J, leaving 6 bases unmatched. Germline values: CDR1 MDHEN, CDR2 SYDVKM.

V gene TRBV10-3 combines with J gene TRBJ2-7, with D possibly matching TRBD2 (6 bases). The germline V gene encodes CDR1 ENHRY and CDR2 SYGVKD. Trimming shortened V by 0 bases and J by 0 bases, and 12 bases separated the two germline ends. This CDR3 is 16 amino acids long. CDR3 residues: CAISESRAGSSYEQYF. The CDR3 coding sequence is TGTGCCATCAGTGAGTCGAGGGCGGGAAGCTCCTACGAGCAGTACTTC.

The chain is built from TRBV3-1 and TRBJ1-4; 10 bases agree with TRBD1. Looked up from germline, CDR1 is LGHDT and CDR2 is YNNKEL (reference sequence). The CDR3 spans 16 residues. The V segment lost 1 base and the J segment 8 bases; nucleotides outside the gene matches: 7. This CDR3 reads CASSQALTGGKEKLFF. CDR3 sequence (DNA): TGTGCCAGCAGCCAAGCTTTGACAGGGGGCAAGGAAAAACTGTTTTTT.